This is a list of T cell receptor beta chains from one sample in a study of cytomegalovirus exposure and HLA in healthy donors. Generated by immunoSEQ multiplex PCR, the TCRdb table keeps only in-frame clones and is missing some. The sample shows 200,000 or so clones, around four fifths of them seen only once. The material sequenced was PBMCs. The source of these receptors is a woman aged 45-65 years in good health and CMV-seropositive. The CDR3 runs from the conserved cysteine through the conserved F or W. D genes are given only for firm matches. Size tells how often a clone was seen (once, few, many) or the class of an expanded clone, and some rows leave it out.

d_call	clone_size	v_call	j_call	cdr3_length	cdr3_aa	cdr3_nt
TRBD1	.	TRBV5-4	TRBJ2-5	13	CASSWDRLETQYF	TGTGCCAGCAGCTGGGACAGGTTAGAGACCCAGTACTTC
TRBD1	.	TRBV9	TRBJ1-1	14	CASSVGADRAEAFF	TGTGCCAGCAGCGTAGGGGCAGACAGGGCTGAAGCTTTCTTT
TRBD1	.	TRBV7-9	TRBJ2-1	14	CASSLTLPGQGTFF	TGTGCCAGCAGCTTAACCCTCCCGGGACAGGGAACGTTCTTC
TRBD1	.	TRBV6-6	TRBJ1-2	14	CASSPTDRGSGYTF	TGTGCCAGCAGTCCCACGGACAGGGGGTCGGGCTACACCTTC
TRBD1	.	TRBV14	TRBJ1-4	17	CASSLGTALGNNEKLFF	TGTGCCAGCAGCCTCGGGACAGCTCTTGGTAATAATGAAAAACTGTTTTTT
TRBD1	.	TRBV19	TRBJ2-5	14	CATRNRGKEETQYF	TGTGCCACACGGAACAGGGGTAAGGAAGAGACCCAGTACTTC
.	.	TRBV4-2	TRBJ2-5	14	CASSKGGSEETQYF	TGTGCCAGCAGCAAAGGTGGCAGCGAAGAGACCCAGTACTTC
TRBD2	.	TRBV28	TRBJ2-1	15	CASRTSGGLGNEQFF	TGTGCCAGCAGGACTAGCGGGGGCCTTGGGAATGAGCAGTTCTTC
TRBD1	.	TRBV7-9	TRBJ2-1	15	CASNTDRTSYNEQFF	TGTGCCAGCAACACGGACAGGACCTCCTACAATGAGCAGTTCTTC
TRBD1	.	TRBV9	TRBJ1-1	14	CASSGNRGGTEAFF	TGTGCCAGCAGCGGCAACAGGGGAGGCACTGAAGCTTTCTTT
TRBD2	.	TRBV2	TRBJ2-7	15	CASKNSGVPTYEQYF	TGTGCCAGCAAGAATAGCGGGGTACCCACCTACGAGCAGTACTTC
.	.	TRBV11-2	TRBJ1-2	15	CASSLVQPGGDGYTF	TGTGCCAGCAGCTTAGTGCAACCCGGGGGTGATGGCTACACCTTC
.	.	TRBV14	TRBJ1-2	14	CASSLGTYGYGYTF	TGTGCCAGCAGCCTCGGGACATACGGCTACGGCTACACCTTC
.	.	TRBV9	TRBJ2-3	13	CASSALSGDTQYF	TGTGCCAGCAGCGCACTCTCAGGGGATACGCAGTATTTT
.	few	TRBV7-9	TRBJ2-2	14	CASSSPGPSGELFF	TGTGCCAGCAGCTCCCCAGGGCCGTCCGGGGAGCTGTTTTTT
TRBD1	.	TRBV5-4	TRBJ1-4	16	CASSRGDRATNEKLFF	TGTGCCAGCAGCCGGGGGGACAGGGCAACTAATGAAAAACTGTTTTTT
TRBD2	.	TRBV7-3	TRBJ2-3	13	CASRSGDGDTQYF	TGTGCCAGCAGAAGCGGGGACGGGGATACGCAGTATTTT
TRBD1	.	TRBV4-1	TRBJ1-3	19	CASSQEAKLDRVFGNTIYF	TGCGCCAGCAGCCAAGAGGCGAAGCTGGACAGGGTTTTTGGAAACACCATATATTTT
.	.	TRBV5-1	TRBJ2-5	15	CASSSGVVAGETQYF	TGCGCCAGCAGCTCGGGGGTGGTGGCAGGAGAGACCCAGTACTTC
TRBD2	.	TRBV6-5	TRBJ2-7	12	CASSPGGVEQYF	TGTGCCAGCAGCCCGGGGGGGGTCGAGCAGTACTTC
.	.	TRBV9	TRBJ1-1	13	CASSVTGNTEAFF	TGTGCCAGCAGCGTAACAGGGAACACTGAAGCTTTCTTT
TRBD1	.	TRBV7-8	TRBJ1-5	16	CASSLAKGQVNQPQHF	TGTGCCAGCAGCTTAGCCAAGGGACAGGTCAATCAGCCCCAGCATTTT
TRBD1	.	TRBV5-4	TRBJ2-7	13	CASSQGADYEQYF	TGCGCCAGCAGCCAGGGGGCAGACTACGAGCAGTACTTC
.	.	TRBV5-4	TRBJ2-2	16	CASSSTVTGVGGELFF	TGTGCCAGCAGCTCCACCGTAACGGGGGTGGGCGGGGAGCTGTTTTTT
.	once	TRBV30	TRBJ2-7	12	CSKEKAAYEQYF	TGTTCCAAGGAGAAGGCGGCATACGAGCAGTACTTC
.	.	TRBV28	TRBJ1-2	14	CASSLTVSNYGYTF	TGTGCCAGCAGTTTGACAGTCTCTAACTATGGCTACACCTTC
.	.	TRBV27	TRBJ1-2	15	CASRADGGRGYGYTF	TGTGCCAGCAGGGCGGACGGGGGGCGGGGCTATGGCTACACCTTC
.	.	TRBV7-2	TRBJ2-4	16	CASSPVGAGAKNIQYF	TGTGCCAGCAGCCCCGTGGGGGCAGGGGCCAAAAACATTCAGTACTTC
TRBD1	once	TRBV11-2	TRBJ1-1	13	CASRRTGNTEAFF	TGTGCCAGCAGAAGGACAGGGAACACTGAAGCTTTCTTT
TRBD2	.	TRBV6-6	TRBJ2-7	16	CASSSGTSGGLYEQYF	TGTGCCAGCAGTTCCGGGACTAGCGGGGGACTGTACGAGCAGTACTTC
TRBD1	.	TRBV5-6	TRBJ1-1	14	CASRFGQGGTEAFF	TGTGCCAGCAGGTTTGGACAGGGAGGCACTGAAGCTTTCTTT
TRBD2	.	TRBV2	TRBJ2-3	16	CASSGPTSPSTDTQYF	TGTGCCAGCAGTGGGCCGACTAGCCCATCCACAGATACGCAGTATTTT
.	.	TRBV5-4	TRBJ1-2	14	CASSTQGRNYGYTF	TGTGCCAGCAGCACTCAGGGAAGGAACTATGGCTACACCTTC
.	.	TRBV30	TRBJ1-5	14	CAWSVSGASQPQHF	TGTGCCTGGAGTGTCTCAGGGGCGAGTCAGCCCCAGCATTTT
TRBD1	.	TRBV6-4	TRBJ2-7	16	CASSDPHRGSDYEQYF	TGTGCCAGCAGTGACCCCCACAGGGGATCGGACTACGAGCAGTACTTC
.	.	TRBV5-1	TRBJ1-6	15	CASSPGTLSNSPLHF	TGCGCCAGCAGCCCGGGGACACTTAGTAATTCACCCCTCCACTTT
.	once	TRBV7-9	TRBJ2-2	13	CASSALAAGELFF	TGTGCCAGCAGCGCCTTAGCGGCCGGGGAGCTGTTTTTT
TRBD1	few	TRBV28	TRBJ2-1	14	CASMRQGDFNEQFF	TGTGCCAGCATGCGACAGGGGGACTTCAATGAGCAGTTCTTC
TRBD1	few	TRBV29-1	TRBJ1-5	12	CSVGTGNQPQHF	TGCAGCGTGGGGACAGGGAATCAGCCCCAGCATTTT
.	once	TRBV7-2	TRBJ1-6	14	CASSLGQRGSPLHF	TGTGCCAGCAGCTTAGGACAGAGGGGGTCACCCCTCCACTTT
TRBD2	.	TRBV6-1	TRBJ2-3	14	CASSPGGGTDTQYF	TGTGCCAGCAGCCCCGGGGGGGGCACAGATACGCAGTATTTT
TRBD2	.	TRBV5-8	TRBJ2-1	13	CASSLFSGGREFF	TGTGCCAGCAGCTTGTTTAGCGGGGGCCGCGAGTTCTTC
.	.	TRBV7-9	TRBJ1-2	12	CSSSPTEGGYTF	TGTTCCAGCAGTCCCACGGAGGGTGGCTACACCTTC
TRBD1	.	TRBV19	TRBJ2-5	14	CASSLTGQGETQYF	TGTGCCAGTAGTCTGACGGGACAGGGAGAGACCCAGTACTTC
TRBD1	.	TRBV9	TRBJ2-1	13	CASSASGGGEQFF	TGTGCCAGCAGCGCCTCAGGGGGCGGTGAGCAGTTCTTC
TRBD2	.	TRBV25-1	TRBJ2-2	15	CASSTYSGTSGGAVF	TGTGCCAGCAGTACATATTCCGGGACTAGCGGGGGAGCTGTTTTT
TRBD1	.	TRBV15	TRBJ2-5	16	CATSRVRTGPGETQYF	TGTGCCACCAGCAGAGTAAGGACAGGTCCCGGGGAGACCCAGTACTTC
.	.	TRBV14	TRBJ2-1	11	CASSVYNEQFF	TGTGCCAGCAGCGTATACAATGAGCAGTTCTTC
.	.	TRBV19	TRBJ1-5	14	CASQTTQSNQPQHF	TGTGCCAGTCAGACGACACAAAGCAATCAGCCCCAGCATTTT
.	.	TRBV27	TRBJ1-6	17	CASSSVGQGHRHSPLHF	TGTGCCAGCAGCTCGGTCGGTCAGGGACATCGGCATTCGCCCCTCCACTTT
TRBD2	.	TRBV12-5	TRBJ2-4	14	CASGLVPVAGGLYF	TGTGCTAGTGGTTTGGTACCAGTTGCGGGGGGGCTGTACTTC
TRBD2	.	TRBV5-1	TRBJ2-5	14	CASSPVAGDYERYF	TGCGCCAGCAGCCCTGTGGCGGGGGACTACGAGCGGTACTTC
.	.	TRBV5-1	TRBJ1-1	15	CASSLAGPGVTEAFF	TGCGCCAGCAGCTTGGCCGGACCGGGGGTCACTGAAGCTTTCTTT
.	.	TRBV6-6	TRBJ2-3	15	CASTLGHTKVDTQYF	TGTGCCAGCACCCTGGGACATACGAAGGTAGATACGCAGTATTTT